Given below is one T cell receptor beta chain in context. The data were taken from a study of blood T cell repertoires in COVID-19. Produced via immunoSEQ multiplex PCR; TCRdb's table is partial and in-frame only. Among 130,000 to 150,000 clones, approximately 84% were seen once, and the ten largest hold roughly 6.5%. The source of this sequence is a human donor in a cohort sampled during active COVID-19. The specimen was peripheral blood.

CDR3 residues: CATSRGQVETQYF. The CDR3 DNA is TGTGCCACCAGTCGCGGACAAGTAGAGACCCAGTACTTC. V is TRBV24-1 and J is TRBJ2-5; TRBD1 is a possible D gene (5 bases). There are 13 residues in the CDR3. CDR1 is KGHDR and CDR2 is SFDVKD in the germline V gene. Trimming removed 6 bases from V and 4 bases from J, with 11 bases in between.